Presented here are 25 T cell receptor beta chains from one specimen sequenced in a study of cytomegalovirus exposure and HLA in healthy donors. 60 Vbeta and 13 Jbeta primers were used in PCR. Profiled with immunoSEQ multiplex PCR; TCRdb holds only in-frame clones, not every one. Of approximately 130,000 clones in the sample, more than 70% were seen once. Sequenced material: PBMCs. The receptor source for this set is a man in his fifties in good health and CMV-seropositive.

The chain carries TRBV11-3 and TRBJ2-7, with no clear D. With 5 bases removed from V and 4 bases from J, the gap between germline ends came to 15 bases. This CDR3 is built from 14 residues. Germline V gene lookup returns CDR1 SGHNT and CDR2 YENEEA. The CDR3 region is CASSPSVTPYEQYF. In nucleotides, the CDR3 is TGTGCCAGCAGCCCTTCGGTCACTCCGTACGAGCAGTACTTC.

CDR3 coding DNA: TGTGCCAGCAGCGTATCAGGATGGGGGGATTACTCACCCCTCCACTTT. Its translation: CASSVSGWGDYSPLHF. The V call is TRBV9, the J call TRBJ1-6; D is possibly TRBD1 (5 bases). The germline gives CDR1 SGDLS, CDR2 YYNGEE. This CDR3 is 16 amino acids long. Trimming stripped 1 base from V and 10 bases from J, with 18 bases between.

This clone has a single count. The chain employs TRBV25-1 and TRBJ1-5, with 8 bases that match TRBD1. Germline lookup yields CDR1 MGHDK and CDR2 SYGVNS. The length of the CDR3 is 14 residues. V was pared by 5 bases and J by 6 bases, with 6 bases of the junction left unmatched. The CDR3 nucleotides read TGTGCCAGCAGTCCAGGGGGCTTGGGTCAGCCCCAGCATTTT. Translating it yields CASSPGGLGQPQHF. The entire variable domain, with the rest obtained from reference TRBV25-1 and TRBJ1-5, is as follows: EADIYQTPRYLVIGTGKKITLECSQTMGHDKMYWYQQDPGMELHLIHYSYGVNSTEKGDLSSESTVSRIRTEHFPLTLESARPSHTSQYLCASSPGGLGQPQHFGDGTRLSIL.

This clone occurred a few times. V is TRBV2 and J is TRBJ1-1; TRBD1 is a possible D gene (5 bases). This CDR3 has 12 residues. CDR1 SNHLY and CDR2 FYNNEI come from the germline V gene. Trimming stripped 5 bases from V and 5 bases from J, with 9 bases between. The CDR3 reads CASSRGRTEAFF. CDR3 in DNA: TGTGCCAGCAGTCGGGGGAGGACTGAAGCTTTCTTT.

This chain uses TRBV6-6 with TRBJ1-2; 9 bases are shared with TRBD1. V dropped 0 bases and J dropped 8; count of bases not matched to a gene: 10. CDR1 is MNHNY and CDR2 is SVGAGI in the germline V gene (reference sequence). The CDR3 runs 16 residues. In DNA form, the CDR3 reads TGTGCCAGCAGTTACTCGAAGAGGGGACAGGGAGGAGGCTACACCTTC. This codes for CASSYSKRGQGGGYTF.

This clone was counted once. The rearrangement uses TRBV27 and TRBJ1-1; 8 bases map to TRBD1. Germline loops: CDR1 MNHEY, CDR2 SMNVEV (reference sequence). The CDR3 extends over 14 amino acids. After removal of 5 bases from V and 7 bases from J, the junction contained 9 bases not matched to a gene. This chain's CDR3 is CASSPADRGHEAFF. The DNA of the CDR3 is TGTGCCAGCAGTCCTGCCGACAGGGGTCATGAAGCTTTCTTT.

V is TRBV4-3 and J is TRBJ1-1, with 8 bases aligning to TRBD1. The germline V gene encodes CDR1 LGHNA and CDR2 YSLEER. Trimming cost V 1 base and J 5 bases; bases outside gene matches: 9. The length of the CDR3 is 16 residues. For the CDR3, the DNA is TGCGCCAGCAGCCAAGCTGAGAGGACAGGGAGGACTGAAGCTTTCTTT. Translating it yields CASSQAERTGRTEAFF.

V gene TRBV7-8 combines with J gene TRBJ1-1; weak D call: TRBD1 (5 bases). This CDR3 is built from 15 residues. From germline, CDR1 is SGHVS and CDR2 FQNEAQ. V lost 1 base, J lost 4 bases, and 13 bases lay in between. CDR3 in DNA: TGTGCCAGCAGCTTAGGAAAGGGGCCGAGCACTGAAGCTTTCTTT. It yields the protein CASSLGKGPSTEAFF.

V is TRBV2 and J is TRBJ2-2; tentatively, D is TRBD1 (5 bases). CDR1 and CDR2 (germline): SNHLY, FYNNEI. Trimming left V 5 bases short and J 5 bases short, with 12 bases between. The CDR3 length is 14 residues. CDR3 sequence (DNA): TGTGCCAGCAGTTCGACCCCAGGGACCGGGGAGCTGTTTTTT. Translation gives CASSSTPGTGELFF.

This chain joins TRBV15 and TRBJ2-5, with no clear D. The germline V gene has CDR1 LNHNV and CDR2 YYDKDF (reference sequence). Trimming took off 1 base at V and 3 bases at J, with 6 bases between the two ends. The CDR3 has 13 amino acids. CDR3: CATSRVAEETQYF. Here the CDR3 DNA reads TGTGCCACCAGCAGAGTGGCAGAAGAGACCCAGTACTTC. Full variable domain (outside the CDR3, taken from reference TRBV15 and TRBJ2-5): DAMVIQNPRYQVTQFGKPVTLSCSQTLNHNVMYWYQQKSSQAPKLLFHYYDKDFNNEADTPDNFQSRRPNTSFCFLDIRSPGLGDTAMYLCATSRVAEETQYFGPGTRLLVL.

This clone came up once. This chain connects TRBV11-2 to TRBJ1-2; D perhaps matches TRBD1 (6 bases). The CDR3 extends over 16 amino acids. Trimming cost V 1 base and J 4 bases, with 16 bases left between them. Germline V lookup: CDR1 SGHAT, CDR2 FQNNGV. CDR3 sequence reads: CASSLGLTGAVYGYTF. DNA of the CDR3: TGTGCCAGCAGCTTAGGTTTGACAGGCGCAGTCTATGGCTACACCTTC.

The chain carries TRBV2 and TRBJ2-3, with 7 bases matching TRBD2. Trimming at V came to 3 bases and at J to 4 bases, leaving 1 base not matched to a gene. This CDR3 has 13 amino acids. CDR1 SNHLY and CDR2 FYNNEI come from the germline V gene. The CDR3 loop is CASSDGGADTQYF. The CDR3 DNA reads as TGTGCCAGCAGTGATGGGGGGGCAGATACGCAGTATTTT.

This clone has a single count. The rearrangement joins TRBV9 to TRBJ1-1, with a weak D call TRBD1 (6 bases). V lost 4 bases and J lost 3, with 19 bases in between. Germline assignment: CDR1 SGDLS and CDR2 YYNGEE. This CDR3 has 16 amino acids. CDR3 DNA sequence: TGTGCCAGCAGCCTAGGGGGGGATGCGGCTCACACTGAAGCTTTCTTT. Translated, it gives CASSLGGDAAHTEAFF.

The V and J genes are TRBV27 and TRBJ2-1; no definite D call. The CDR3 contains 12 residues. CDR1 MNHEY and CDR2 SMNVEV come from the germline V gene (reference sequence). V gave up 2 bases and J gave up 5 bases, with 4 bases separating them. The CDR3 region is CASSLINNEQFF. CDR3 sequence (DNA): TGTGCCAGCAGTTTAATAAACAATGAGCAGTTCTTC.

The rearrangement joins TRBV5-1 to TRBJ2-5; 16 positions agree with TRBD2. CDR1 is SGHRS, CDR2 YFSETQ, per germline. V dropped 4 bases and J dropped 5; count of bases not matched to a gene: 11. The CDR3 covers 18 residues. The CDR3: CASSLGLAGGPTGETQYF. The CDR3, as DNA: TGCGCCAGCAGCCTGGGACTAGCGGGAGGGCCGACGGGGGAGACCCAGTACTTC.

This clone was detected a few times. The DNA of the CDR3 is TGCAGCATCCGGGAGGCTCCCCCCTACAATGAGCAGTTCTTC. Translating gives CSIREAPPYNEQFF. The V call is TRBV29-1, the J call TRBJ2-1; TRBD2 agrees at 7 bases. Germline V gene data show CDR1 as SQVTM and CDR2 as ANQGSEA. V lost 8 bases to trimming and J lost 2 bases; unmatched junction nucleotides: 9. The CDR3 consists of 14 residues.

The chain links TRBV7-8 to TRBJ1-5, with D possibly being TRBD1 (6 bases). CDR3 size: 13 residues. Trimming took off 2 bases at V and 6 bases at J, with 8 bases between the two ends. Germline V gives CDR1 SGHVS, CDR2 FQNEAQ. This CDR3 is CASSLTGFQPQHF. The CDR3 DNA follows: TGTGCCAGCAGCTTAACAGGGTTTCAGCCCCAGCATTTT. Combining the CDR3 with reference TRBV7-8 and TRBJ1-5 gives the whole variable domain GAGVSQSPRYKVAKRGQDVALRCDPISGHVSLFWYQQALGQGPEFLTYFQNEAQLDKSGLPSDRFFAERPEGSVSTLKIQRTQQEDSAVYLCASSLTGFQPQHFGDGTRLSIL.

This clone is classed as medium-sized (0.01 to 0.1%). This chain links TRBV10-1 with TRBJ2-3, with 7 positions matching TRBD1. Germline CDR1 reads WNHNN; CDR2 reads SYGVQD (reference sequence). CDR3 size: 12 residues. The J segment lost 8 bases and the V segment lost 3 bases, leaving 2 bases of the junction unmatched. CDR3 in DNA: TGCGCCAGCAGTGATTCAGGGGGTACGCAGTATTTT. Translating it yields CASSDSGGTQYF.

This clone has only one observation. The genes are TRBV5-1 and TRBJ1-3; D perhaps matches TRBD1 (5 bases). This CDR3 region has 16 residues. Trimming pared 4 bases from V and 8 bases from J, leaving 22 bases between. CDR1 and CDR2 (germline): SGHRS, YFSETQ. The DNA of the CDR3 is TGCGCCAGCAGCCCGGCGGTCCCAGGGTCGAAGGACACCATATATTTT. Encoded protein: CASSPAVPGSKDTIYF.

This chain's CDR3 is CATLRRGLNTEAFF. The DNA of the CDR3 is TGTGCCACCCTTAGGAGGGGCCTGAACACTGAAGCTTTCTTT. The chain is built from TRBV19 and TRBJ1-1, with D possibly matching TRBD1 (5 bases). Germline lookup yields CDR1 LNHDA and CDR2 SQIVND (reference sequence). V lost 10 bases and J lost 0, with 15 bases in between. This CDR3 region has 14 residues.

The J gene is TRBJ1-4, the V gene TRBV9; D is possibly TRBD1 (5 bases). V lost 0 bases and J 5 bases, leaving 11 bases between the germline ends. There are 15 residues in the CDR3. Germline assignment: CDR1 SGDLS and CDR2 YYNGEE. DNA of the CDR3: TGTGCCAGCAGCGTAGATGCAGGGAGGAATGAAAAACTGTTTTTT. Protein: CASSVDAGRNEKLFF.

This sequence joins TRBV11-3 and TRBJ2-2, with a weak D call TRBD1 (6 bases). Deletions cut 1 base from V and 5 bases from J, with 14 bases between. Germline V gene sequence: CDR1 SGHNT, CDR2 YENEEA. This CDR3 is built from 16 residues. CDR3 coding DNA: TGTGCCAGCAGCTTAGTGGCAGGGGTGGGGACCGGGGAGCTGTTTTTT. Its protein is CASSLVAGVGTGELFF.

In its sample, this clone was seen once. Germline is not matched at one junction end, which may reflect a read error. The chain links TRBV6-5 to TRBJ2-7; 9 nucleotides match TRBD1. Germline CDR1 is MNHEY and CDR2 is SVGAGI. The CDR3 length is 13 residues. The CDR3: CASSDSQGAVQYF. The DNA for the CDR3 is TGTGCCAGCAGTGACTCACAGGGGGCTGTGCAGTACTTC.

This clone was recorded a few times. At one end the junction does not follow the germline gene, possibly because of a read error. V is TRBV7-9 and J is TRBJ2-7, with TRBD1 as a possible D gene (6 bases). The CDR3 contains 17 residues. The germline gives CDR1 SEHNR, CDR2 FQNEAQ (reference sequence). The CDR3 DNA reads as TGTTCCAGCAGCTTAGGGTATAGGGGGACCTCTTCCTACGAGCAGTACTTC. Translated, it gives CSSSLGYRGTSSYEQYF. Filled out from reference TRBV7-9 and TRBJ2-7, the complete variable domain reads DTGVSQNPRHKITKRGQNVTFRCDPISEHNRLYWYRQTLGQGPEFLTYFQNEAQLEKSRLLSDRFSAERPKGSFSTLEIQRTEQGDSAMYLCSSSLGYRGTSSYEQYFGPGTRLTVT.

This sequence joins TRBV2 and TRBJ1-5, with D possibly TRBD1 on 5 matching bases. Germline V lookup: CDR1 SNHLY, CDR2 FYNNEI. V was shortened by 0 bases and J by 1 base, with 16 bases between the two germline ends. This CDR3 is 18 amino acids long. Here the CDR3 DNA reads TGTGCCAGCAGTGAAGCAGGATGGAAGGGGTTAAGCAATCAGCCCCAGCATTTT. Encoded protein: CASSEAGWKGLSNQPQHF.